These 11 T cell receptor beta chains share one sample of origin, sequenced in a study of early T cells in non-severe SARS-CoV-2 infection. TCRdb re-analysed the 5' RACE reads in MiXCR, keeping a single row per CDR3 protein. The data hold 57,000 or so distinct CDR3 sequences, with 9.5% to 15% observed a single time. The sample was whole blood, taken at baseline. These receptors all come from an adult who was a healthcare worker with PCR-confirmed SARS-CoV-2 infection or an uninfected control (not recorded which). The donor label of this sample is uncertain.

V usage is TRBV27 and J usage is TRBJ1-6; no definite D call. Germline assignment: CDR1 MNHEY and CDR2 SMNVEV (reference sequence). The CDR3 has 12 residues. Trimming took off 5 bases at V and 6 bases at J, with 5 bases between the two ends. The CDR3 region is CASSNGNSPLHF. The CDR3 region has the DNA TGTGCCAGCAGTAATGGTAATTCACCCCTCCACTTT.

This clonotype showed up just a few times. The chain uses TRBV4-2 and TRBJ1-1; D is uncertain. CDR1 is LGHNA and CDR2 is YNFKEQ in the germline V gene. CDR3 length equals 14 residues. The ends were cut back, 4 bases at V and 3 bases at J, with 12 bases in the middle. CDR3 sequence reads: CASSPGGRDTEAFF. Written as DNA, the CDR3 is TGTGCCAGCAGCCCGGGAGGGCGTGACACTGAAGCTTTCTTT.

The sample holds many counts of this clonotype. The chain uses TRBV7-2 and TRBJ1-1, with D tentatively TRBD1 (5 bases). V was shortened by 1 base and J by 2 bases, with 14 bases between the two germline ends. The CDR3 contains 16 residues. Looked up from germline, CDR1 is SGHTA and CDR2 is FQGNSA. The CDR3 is CASSLVLTAINTEAFF. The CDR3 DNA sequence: TGTGCCAGCAGCTTAGTGTTGACAGCCATAAACACTGAAGCTTTCTTT.

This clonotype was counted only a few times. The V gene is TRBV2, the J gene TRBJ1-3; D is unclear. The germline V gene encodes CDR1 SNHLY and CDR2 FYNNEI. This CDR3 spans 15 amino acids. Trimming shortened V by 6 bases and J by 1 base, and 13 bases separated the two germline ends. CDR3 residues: CASREGAASGNTIYF. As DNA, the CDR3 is TGTGCCAGCAGGGAGGGAGCTGCATCTGGAAACACCATATATTTT.

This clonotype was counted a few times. For the CDR3, the DNA is TGCGCCAGCAGCGACCGGACAGGCACAGATACGCAGTATTTT. Translated, it gives CASSDRTGTDTQYF. The chain has TRBV5-1 and TRBJ2-3; tentative D call: TRBD1 (6 bases). The CDR3 is 14 amino acids. Between the trimmed V and J ends, which lost 4 bases and 1 base, there was a span of 10 bases. The germline V gene encodes CDR1 SGHRS and CDR2 YFSETQ. Based on the CDR3 plus reference TRBV5-1 and TRBJ2-3, the full variable domain is KAGVTQTPRYLIKTRGQQVTLSCSPISGHRSVSWYQQTPGQGLQFLFEYFSETQRNKGNFPGRFSGRQFSNSRSEMNVSTLELGDSALYLCASSDRTGTDTQYFGPGTRLTVL.

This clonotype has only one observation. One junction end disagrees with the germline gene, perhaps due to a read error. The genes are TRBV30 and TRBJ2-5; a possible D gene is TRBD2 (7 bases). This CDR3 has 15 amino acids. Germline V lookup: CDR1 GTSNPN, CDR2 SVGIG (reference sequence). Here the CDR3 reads CAWSTGGSNQETHYF. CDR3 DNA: TGTGCCTGGAGTACGGGGGGCTCAAACCAAGAGACCCACTACTTC.

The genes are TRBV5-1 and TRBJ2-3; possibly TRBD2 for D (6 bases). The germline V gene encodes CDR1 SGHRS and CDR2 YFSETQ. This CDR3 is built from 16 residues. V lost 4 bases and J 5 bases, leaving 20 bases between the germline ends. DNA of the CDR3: TGCGCCAGCAGCCCATCAGGCGGGACTTCTTTAGATACGCAGTATTTT. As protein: CASSPSGGTSLDTQYF.

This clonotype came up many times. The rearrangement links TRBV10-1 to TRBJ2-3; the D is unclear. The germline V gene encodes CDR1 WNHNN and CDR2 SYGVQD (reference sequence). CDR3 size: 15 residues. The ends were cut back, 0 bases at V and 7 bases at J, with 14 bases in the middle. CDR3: CASSESRARPNTQYF. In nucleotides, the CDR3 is TGCGCCAGCAGTGAGTCGCGAGCACGGCCAAATACGCAGTATTTT.

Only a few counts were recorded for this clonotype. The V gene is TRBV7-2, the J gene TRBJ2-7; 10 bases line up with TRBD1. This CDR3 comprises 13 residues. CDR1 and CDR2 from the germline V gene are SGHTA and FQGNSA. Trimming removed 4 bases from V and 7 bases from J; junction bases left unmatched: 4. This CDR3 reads CASSWGQGREQYV. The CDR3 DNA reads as TGTGCCAGCAGCTGGGGACAGGGGAGGGAGCAGTACGTC.

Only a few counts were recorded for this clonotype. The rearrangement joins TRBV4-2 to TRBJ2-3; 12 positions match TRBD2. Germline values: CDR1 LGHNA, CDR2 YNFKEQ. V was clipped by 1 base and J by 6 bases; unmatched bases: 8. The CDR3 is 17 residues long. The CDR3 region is CASSQGTRTSGADTQYF. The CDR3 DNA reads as TGTGCCAGCAGCCAAGGAACCCGGACTAGCGGGGCGGATACGCAGTATTTT.

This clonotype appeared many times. CDR3 nucleotide sequence: TGCAGCGTTGTAGGCAGCCTCGGCGGTGAAGCTTTCTTT. This sequence encodes CSVVGSLGGEAFF. This chain joins TRBV29-1 and TRBJ1-1; no clear D gene. Germline-derived CDR1 and CDR2 are SQVTM and ANQGSEA. Between the trimmed V and J ends, which lost 4 bases and 7 bases, there was a span of 16 bases. This CDR3 has 13 amino acids.